What follows are 22 T cell receptor beta chains derived from one specimen sequenced in a study of T cell responses to AZD1222 COVID-19 vaccine. This table comes from immunoSEQ multiplex PCR, and its TCRdb copy is limited to in-frame clones, with some not included. The repertoire holds 100,000 or so clones, with 65% to 90% as singletons. The sample consisted of peripheral blood, taken on day 0 of AZD1222 vaccination. The receptors were gathered from an adult in good health.

The V and J genes are TRBV3-1 (or the pseudogene TRBV3-2) and TRBJ2-5, with D perhaps TRBD1 (5 bases). Germline V gene lookup returns CDR1 LGHDT and CDR2 YNNKEL (reference sequence). The CDR3 is 13 amino acids. V was pared by 4 bases and J by 4 bases, with 10 bases between. The CDR3 here is CASSPYTGETQYF. The DNA for the CDR3 is TGTGCCAGCAGCCCCTACACAGGAGAGACCCAGTACTTC.

This rearrangement joins TRBV30 to TRBJ1-6; possible D gene TRBD1, 6 bases. The V gene lost 4 bases and the J gene lost 9 bases, with 19 bases spanning the gap. The CDR3 extends over 15 amino acids. Germline V gene sequence: CDR1 GTSNPN, CDR2 SVGIG (reference sequence). As DNA, the CDR3 is TGTGCCTGGACCTTGGGGGGGCGGGTAAGTTCACCCCTCCACTTT. Its translation: CAWTLGGRVSSPLHF.

In DNA form, the CDR3 reads TGTGCCAGTAGTATAGGCCGGGCCTACAATGAGCAGTTCTTC. Protein sequence: CASSIGRAYNEQFF. The rearrangement joins TRBV19 to TRBJ2-1; no firm D call. Germline V CDR1 and CDR2: LNHDA, SQIVND (reference sequence). V was clipped by 1 base and J by 2 bases, with 6 bases between them. This CDR3 region has 14 residues.

This chain joins TRBV9 and TRBJ1-4; D is unclear. Trimming left V 3 bases short and J 3 bases short, with 18 bases between. The germline V gene encodes CDR1 SGDLS and CDR2 YYNGEE. This CDR3 has 17 amino acids. The CDR3 DNA reads TGTGCCAGCAGCGCTGGATCCGGTGGTCTGGCTAATGAAAAACTGTTTTTT. Its protein product is CASSAGSGGLANEKLFF.

The CDR3 is CASSSKLELGSNQPQHF. The CDR3 DNA reads TGTGCCAGTAGTTCGAAACTGGAGTTGGGGAGCAATCAGCCCCAGCATTTT. The chain joins TRBV19 to TRBJ1-5; D remains unclear. CDR3 length: 17 residues. V was cut by 5 bases and J by 1 base, with 18 bases left in between. Per the germline V gene, CDR1 is LNHDA and CDR2 is SQIVND (reference sequence).

The V and J genes are TRBV7-9 and TRBJ2-5, with 8 bases identical to TRBD2. The CDR3 extends over 16 amino acids. J gave up 4 bases and V 4 bases, and 11 bases lay outside the gene matches. Germline V CDR1 and CDR2: SEHNR, FQNEAQ (reference sequence). The CDR3 reads CASSSRGGPGGETQYF. The CDR3 DNA reads as TGTGCCAGCAGCTCCCGGGGGGGGCCAGGAGGAGAGACCCAGTACTTC.

The gene calls are TRBV19 and TRBJ1-1, with D tentatively TRBD1 (6 bases). This CDR3 comprises 15 residues. From germline, CDR1 is LNHDA and CDR2 SQIVND (reference sequence). V shed 1 base and J shed 8 bases, with 17 bases lying between them. CDR3: CASSIGDRPLEEAFF. The CDR3 nucleotides read TGTGCCAGTAGTATAGGCGACAGGCCTTTAGAAGAAGCTTTCTTT.

The chain is built from TRBV19 and TRBJ2-1; D is unresolved. The V gene lost 3 bases and the J gene lost 9 bases, with 9 bases spanning the gap. This CDR3 spans 12 amino acids. Germline V gives CDR1 LNHDA, CDR2 SQIVND (reference sequence). DNA for the CDR3: TGTGCCAGTAGTATGGGCCATGGTGAGCAGTTCTTC. Protein: CASSMGHGEQFF.

The chain combines TRBV4-2 with TRBJ2-2; 10 bases match TRBD1. The CDR3 has 18 amino acids. The V and J ends lost 3 bases and 6 bases, in that order; junction bases with no gene match: 13. Germline CDR1 is LGHNA and CDR2 is YNFKEQ. The CDR3 here is CASSQAGQGETRAGELFF. In DNA, the CDR3 is TGTGCCAGCAGCCAGGCCGGACAGGGGGAAACAAGGGCCGGGGAGCTGTTTTTT.

The chain recombines TRBV6-6 with TRBJ2-5; TRBD1 aligns across 8 bases. Germline CDR1 MNHNY, CDR2 SVGAGI (reference sequence). The CDR3 spans 16 residues. With 1 base clipped from V and 2 bases from J, the junction kept 6 bases outside the gene matches. In DNA form, the CDR3 reads TGTGCCAGCAGTTACTACGGCAGGGGGCAACAAGAGACCCAGTACTTC. Encoded protein: CASSYYGRGQQETQYF.

This chain uses TRBV30 with TRBJ1-5; TRBD1 aligns across 8 bases. Germline assignment: CDR1 GTSNPN and CDR2 SVGIG (reference sequence). J was trimmed by 5 bases and V by 1 base; bases with no gene match: 4. This CDR3 region has 14 residues. This CDR3 reads CAWSGQGQDQPQHF. DNA for the CDR3: TGTGCCTGGAGTGGACAGGGGCAGGATCAGCCCCAGCATTTT.

The chain joins TRBV5-1 to TRBJ1-1; perhaps TRBD1 as D (6 bases). From germline, CDR1 is SGHRS and CDR2 YFSETQ. The CDR3 is 13 amino acids. V was pared by 0 bases and J by 5 bases, with 8 bases between. The CDR3: CASSLEGGTEAFF. The DNA of the CDR3 is TGCGCCAGCAGCTTGGAAGGGGGAACTGAAGCTTTCTTT.

V usage is TRBV11-3 and J usage is TRBJ2-3, with D possibly matching TRBD2 (6 bases). V dropped 4 bases and J dropped 5 bases, with 13 bases sitting between them. Germline CDR1 SGHNT, CDR2 YENEEA. The CDR3 is made up of 14 amino acids. CDR3 region: CASSSGLKGDTQYF. CDR3 bases: TGTGCCAGCAGCTCGGGACTTAAAGGAGATACGCAGTATTTT. The variable domain in full, with the rest retrieved from reference TRBV11-3 and TRBJ2-3, is EAGVVQSPRYKIIEKKQPVAFWCNPISGHNTLYWYLQNLGQGPELLIRYENEEAVDDSQLPKDRFSAERLKGVDSTLKIQPAELGDSAVYLCASSSGLKGDTQYFGPGTRLTVL.

V and J are TRBV30 and TRBJ2-2; a possible D gene is TRBD1 (5 bases). The V end was cut by 4 bases, the J end by 0 bases, with 12 bases between. The CDR3 covers 15 residues. Looked up from germline, CDR1 is GTSNPN and CDR2 is SVGIG (reference sequence). The CDR3 region is CAWNSGLANTGELFF. CDR3 sequence (DNA): TGTGCCTGGAATTCAGGGCTAGCGAACACCGGGGAGCTGTTTTTT.

This chain joins TRBV30 and TRBJ2-7, with D perhaps assigned TRBD1 or TRBD2 (6 bases each). Germline assignment: CDR1 GTSNPN and CDR2 SVGIG (reference sequence). With 2 bases removed from V and 7 bases from J, the gap between germline ends came to 21 bases. The CDR3 sequence is 15 residues long. Here the CDR3 reads CAWSRGAMSVTEQYF. Written as DNA, the CDR3 is TGTGCCTGGAGTAGGGGGGCGATGTCGGTTACGGAGCAGTACTTC.

This clone was picked up a small number of times. The chain uses TRBV5-1 and TRBJ2-1; D possibly corresponds to TRBD2 (7 bases). CDR3 size: 16 residues. V was clipped by 2 bases and J by 6 bases, with 18 bases between them. Germline CDR1 and CDR2: SGHRS and YFSETQ. This chain's CDR3 is CASSFNLRGPINEQFF. DNA for the CDR3: TGCGCCAGCAGCTTTAATTTGCGGGGGCCCATCAATGAGCAGTTCTTC.

This clone was found once. The chain joins TRBV25-1 to TRBJ2-2; D uncertain. The CDR3 loop spans 14 amino acids. Germline CDR1 MGHDK, CDR2 SYGVNS. Trimming left V 4 bases short and J 7 bases short, with 13 bases between. Here the CDR3 DNA reads TGTGCCAGCAGTGTCCCCACGGACCGCGGGGAGCTGTTTTTT. As protein: CASSVPTDRGELFF.

The V call is TRBV19, the J call TRBJ1-1, with 8 nucleotides matching TRBD1. Germline V gene lookup returns CDR1 LNHDA and CDR2 SQIVND (reference sequence). V shed 5 bases and J 3 bases; nucleotides not matched to a gene: 8. The CDR3 is 15 residues long. The CDR3 region is CASSLGQGSYTEAFF. The DNA for the CDR3 is TGTGCCAGTAGTCTCGGACAGGGTTCGTACACTGAAGCTTTCTTT. Drawing the rest from reference TRBV19 and TRBJ1-1, the complete variable domain is DGGITQSPKYLFRKEGQNVTLSCEQNLNHDAMYWYRQDPGQGLRLIYYSQIVNDFQKGDIAEGYSVSREKKESFPLTVTSAQKNPTAFYLCASSLGQGSYTEAFFGQGTRLTVV.

CDR3 in DNA: TGTGCCTGGAGTGGAGGGGTCATGGACACTGAAGCTTTCTTT. It specifies CAWSGGVMDTEAFF. The chain combines TRBV30 with TRBJ1-1; tentatively, D is TRBD1 (5 bases). The germline V gene encodes CDR1 GTSNPN and CDR2 SVGIG (reference sequence). The CDR3 length is 14 residues. With 1 base removed from V and 3 bases from J, the gap between germline ends came to 12 bases.

V gene TRBV4-2 combines with J gene TRBJ2-1, with 14 bases identical to TRBD2. CDR1 is LGHNA, CDR2 YNFKEQ, per germline. The CDR3 consists of 19 residues. With 3 bases clipped from V and 1 base from J, the junction kept 8 bases outside the gene matches. The CDR3 protein is CASSQAGTSGSRSYNEQFF. The CDR3 DNA follows: TGTGCCAGCAGCCAGGCCGGGACTAGCGGGAGTAGGTCCTACAATGAGCAGTTCTTC.

The chain is built from TRBV6-6 and TRBJ1-6, with 7 bases that match TRBD1. The trim removed 6 bases at V and 9 bases at J, leaving 11 bases unmatched. The CDR3 contains 15 residues. In germline, CDR1 is MNHNY, CDR2 SVGAGI (reference sequence). CDR3 nucleotides: TGTGCCAGCAGCATCCGACAGGGAGATTTTTCACCCCTCCACTTT. It translates to CASSIRQGDFSPLHF.

The table lists this clone with many counts. The chain employs TRBV6-5 and TRBJ2-7; the D gene is possibly TRBD1 (5 bases). The CDR3 extends over 14 amino acids. Germline V gene sequence: CDR1 MNHEY, CDR2 SVGAGI. Trimming stripped 2 bases from V and 2 bases from J, with 10 bases between. CDR3 in DNA: TGTGCCAGCAGTTACCAGGGTAAGGCCTACGAGCAGTACTTC. Its translation: CASSYQGKAYEQYF.